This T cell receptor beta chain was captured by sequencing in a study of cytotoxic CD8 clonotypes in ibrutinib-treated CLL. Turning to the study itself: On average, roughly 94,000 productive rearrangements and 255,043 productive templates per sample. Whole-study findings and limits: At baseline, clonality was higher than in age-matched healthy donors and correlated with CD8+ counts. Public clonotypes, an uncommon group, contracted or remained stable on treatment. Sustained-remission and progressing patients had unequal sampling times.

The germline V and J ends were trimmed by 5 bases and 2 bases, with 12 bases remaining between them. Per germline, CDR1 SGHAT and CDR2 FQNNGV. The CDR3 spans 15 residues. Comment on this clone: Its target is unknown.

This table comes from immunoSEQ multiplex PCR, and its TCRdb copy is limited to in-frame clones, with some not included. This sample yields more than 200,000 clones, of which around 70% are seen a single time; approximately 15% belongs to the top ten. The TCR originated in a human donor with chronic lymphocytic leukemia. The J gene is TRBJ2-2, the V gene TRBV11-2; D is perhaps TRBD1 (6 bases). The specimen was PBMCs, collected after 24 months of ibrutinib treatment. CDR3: CASSPRQVNTGELFF. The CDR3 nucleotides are TGTGCCAGCAGCCCCCGACAGGTCAACACCGGGGAGCTGTTTTTT.